Detailed here is one TCR beta chain. This entry comes from a study of T cells after yellow fever vaccination. From the 5' RACE reads, TCRdb called clonotypes with MiXCR, one entry per CDR3 protein. The sample yields 620,000 or so distinct CDR3 sequences, roughly an eighth seen once. This clonotype was obtained from a man aged 30 to 45 who received the YFV17D yellow fever vaccine. This specimen consisted of PBMCs, obtained on the day of the yellow fever booster vaccination.

The CDR3 DNA reads as TGTGCCAGCAGTTTCGGACTGTCCACTAGCACAGATACGCAGTATTTT. Its translation is CASSFGLSTSTDTQYF. V is TRBV9 and J is TRBJ2-3; D might be TRBD2 (5 bases). Germline V gene data show CDR1 as SGDLS and CDR2 as YYNGEE. V lost 5 bases, J lost 0 bases, and 16 bases lay in between. This CDR3 contains 16 residues.